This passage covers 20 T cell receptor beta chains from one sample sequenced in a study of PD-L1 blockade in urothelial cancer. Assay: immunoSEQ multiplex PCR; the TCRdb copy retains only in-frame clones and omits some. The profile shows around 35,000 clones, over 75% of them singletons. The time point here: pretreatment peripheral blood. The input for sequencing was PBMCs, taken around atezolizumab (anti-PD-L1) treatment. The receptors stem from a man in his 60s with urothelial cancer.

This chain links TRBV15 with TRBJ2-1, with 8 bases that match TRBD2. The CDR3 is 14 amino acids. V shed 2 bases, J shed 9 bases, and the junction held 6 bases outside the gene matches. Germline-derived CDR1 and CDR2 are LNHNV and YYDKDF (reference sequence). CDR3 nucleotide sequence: TGTGCCACCAGCAGACCCTCCGGGGGGGCTGAGCAGTTCTTC. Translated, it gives CATSRPSGGAEQFF.

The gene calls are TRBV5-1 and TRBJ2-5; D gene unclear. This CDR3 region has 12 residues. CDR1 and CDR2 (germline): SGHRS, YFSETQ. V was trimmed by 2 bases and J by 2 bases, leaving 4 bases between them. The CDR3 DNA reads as TGCGCCAGCAGCTTAATACAAGAGACCCAGTACTTC. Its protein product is CASSLIQETQYF.

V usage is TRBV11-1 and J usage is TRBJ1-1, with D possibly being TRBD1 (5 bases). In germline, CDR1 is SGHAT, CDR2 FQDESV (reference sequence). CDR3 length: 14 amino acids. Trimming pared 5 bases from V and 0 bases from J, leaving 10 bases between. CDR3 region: CASSLQALNTEAFF. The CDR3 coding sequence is TGTGCCAGCAGCCTACAGGCCCTGAACACTGAAGCTTTCTTT.

The CDR3 DNA is TGCGCCAGCAGCTTGAGACTAGGCGTGCGGGAGACCCAGTACTTC. Residues: CASSLRLGVRETQYF. The chain combines TRBV5-1 with TRBJ2-5; D is possibly TRBD2 (6 bases). This CDR3 contains 15 residues. Looked up from germline, CDR1 is SGHRS and CDR2 is YFSETQ. The V end was cut by 1 base, the J end by 5 bases, with 15 bases between.

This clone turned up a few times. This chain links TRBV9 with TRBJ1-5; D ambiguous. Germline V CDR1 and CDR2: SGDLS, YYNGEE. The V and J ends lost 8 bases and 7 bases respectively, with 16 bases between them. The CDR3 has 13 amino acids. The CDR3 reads CASSNGLQQPQHF. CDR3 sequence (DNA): TGTGCCAGTTCAAATGGGTTACAGCAGCCCCAGCATTTT.

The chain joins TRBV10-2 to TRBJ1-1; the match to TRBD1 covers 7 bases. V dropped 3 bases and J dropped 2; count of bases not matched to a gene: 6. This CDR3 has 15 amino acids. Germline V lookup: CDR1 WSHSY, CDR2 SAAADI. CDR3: CASSDAGQKNTEAFF. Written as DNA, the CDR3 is TGCGCCAGCAGTGATGCGGGACAGAAAAACACTGAAGCTTTCTTT.

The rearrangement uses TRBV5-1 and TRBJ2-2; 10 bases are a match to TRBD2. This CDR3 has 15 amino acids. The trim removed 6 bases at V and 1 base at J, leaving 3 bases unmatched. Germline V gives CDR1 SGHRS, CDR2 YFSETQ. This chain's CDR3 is CASTSGRLNTGELFF. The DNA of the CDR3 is TGCGCCAGCACTAGCGGGAGACTGAACACCGGGGAGCTGTTTTTT.

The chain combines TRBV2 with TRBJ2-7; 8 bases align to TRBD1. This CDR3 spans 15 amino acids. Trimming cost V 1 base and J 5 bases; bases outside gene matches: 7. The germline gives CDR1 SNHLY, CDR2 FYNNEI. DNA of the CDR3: TGTGCCAGCAGTGAAGGGCACCAGGGGGCTAACGAGCAGTACTTC. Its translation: CASSEGHQGANEQYF.

The CDR3 nucleotides read TGTGCCAGCAGCTCTGGGGCGGTAGCGGGAGCCCACGAGCAGTACTTC. It specifies CASSSGAVAGAHEQYF. This chain uses TRBV7-9 with TRBJ2-7; 9 nucleotides match TRBD2. The germline gives CDR1 SEHNR, CDR2 FQNEAQ (reference sequence). The trim removed 4 bases at V and 5 bases at J, leaving 12 bases unmatched. The CDR3 has 16 amino acids.

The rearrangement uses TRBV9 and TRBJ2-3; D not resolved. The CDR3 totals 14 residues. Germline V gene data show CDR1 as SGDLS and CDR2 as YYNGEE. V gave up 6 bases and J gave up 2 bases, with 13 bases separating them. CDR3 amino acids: CASNVVHFTDTQYF. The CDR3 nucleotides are TGTGCCAGCAATGTCGTCCACTTCACAGATACGCAGTATTTT. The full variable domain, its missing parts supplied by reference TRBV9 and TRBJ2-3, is DSGVTQTPKHLITATGQRVTLRCSPRSGDLSVYWYQQSLDQGLQFLIQYYNGEERAKGNILERFSAQQFPDLHSELNLSSLELGDSALYFCASNVVHFTDTQYFGPGTRLTVL.

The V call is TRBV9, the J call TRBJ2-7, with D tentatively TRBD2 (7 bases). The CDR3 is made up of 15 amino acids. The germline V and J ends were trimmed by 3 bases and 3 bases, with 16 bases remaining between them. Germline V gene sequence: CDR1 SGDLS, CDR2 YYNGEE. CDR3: CASSGRGGYNYEQYF. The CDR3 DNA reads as TGTGCCAGCAGCGGACGCGGGGGCTACAACTACGAGCAGTACTTC.

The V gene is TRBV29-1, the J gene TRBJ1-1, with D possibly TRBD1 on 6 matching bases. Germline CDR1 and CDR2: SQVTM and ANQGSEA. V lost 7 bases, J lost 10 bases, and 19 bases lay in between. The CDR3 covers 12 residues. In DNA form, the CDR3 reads TGCAGCGCCGAGGGGGAGGGGGTCCGAGCTTTCTTT. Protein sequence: CSAEGEGVRAFF.

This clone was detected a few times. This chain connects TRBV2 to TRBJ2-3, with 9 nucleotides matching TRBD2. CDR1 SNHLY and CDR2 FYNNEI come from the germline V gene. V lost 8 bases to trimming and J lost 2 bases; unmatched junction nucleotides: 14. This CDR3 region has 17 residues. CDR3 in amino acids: CASSPVGLAGYTDTQYF. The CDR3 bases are TGTGCCAGCTCTCCCGTAGGGCTAGCGGGGTACACAGATACGCAGTATTTT.

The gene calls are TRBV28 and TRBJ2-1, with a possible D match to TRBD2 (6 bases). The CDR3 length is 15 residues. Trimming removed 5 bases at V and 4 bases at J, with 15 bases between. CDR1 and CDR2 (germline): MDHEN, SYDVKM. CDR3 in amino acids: CASSPGTLRYNEQFF. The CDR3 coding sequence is TGTGCCAGCAGTCCCGGGACTCTGCGGTACAATGAGCAGTTCTTC.

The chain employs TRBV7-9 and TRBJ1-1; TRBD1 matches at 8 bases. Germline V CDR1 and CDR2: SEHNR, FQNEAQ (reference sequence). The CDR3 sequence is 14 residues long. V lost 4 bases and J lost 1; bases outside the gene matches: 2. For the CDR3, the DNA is TGTGCCAGCAGCTGGACAGGGACGAACACTGAAGCTTTCTTT. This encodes CASSWTGTNTEAFF.

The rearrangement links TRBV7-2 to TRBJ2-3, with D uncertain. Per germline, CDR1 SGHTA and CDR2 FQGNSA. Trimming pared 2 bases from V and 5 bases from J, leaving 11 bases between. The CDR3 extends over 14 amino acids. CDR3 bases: TGTGCCAGCAGCTTAAGCGTATTTGGAGATACGCAGTATTTT. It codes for CASSLSVFGDTQYF.

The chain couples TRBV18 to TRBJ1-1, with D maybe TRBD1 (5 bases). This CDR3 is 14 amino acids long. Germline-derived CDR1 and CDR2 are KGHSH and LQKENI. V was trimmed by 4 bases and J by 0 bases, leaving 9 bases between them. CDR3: CASSRGHLNTEAFF. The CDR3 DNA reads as TGTGCCAGCTCACGTGGACACTTGAACACTGAAGCTTTCTTT.

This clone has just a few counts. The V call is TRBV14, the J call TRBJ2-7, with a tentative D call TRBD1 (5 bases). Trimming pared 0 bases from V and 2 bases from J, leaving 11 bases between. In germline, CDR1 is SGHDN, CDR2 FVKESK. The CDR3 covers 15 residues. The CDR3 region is CASSQERQPTYEQYF. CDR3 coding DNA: TGTGCCAGCAGCCAAGAGAGACAGCCAACCTACGAGCAGTACTTC.

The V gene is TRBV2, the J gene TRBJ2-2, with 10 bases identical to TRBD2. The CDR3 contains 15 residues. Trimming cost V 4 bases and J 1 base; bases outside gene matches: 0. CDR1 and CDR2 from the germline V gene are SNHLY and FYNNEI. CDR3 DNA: TGTGCCAGCAGTGGGACTAGCGGGAACACCGGGGAGCTGTTTTTT. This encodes CASSGTSGNTGELFF.

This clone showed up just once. CDR3 nucleotides: TGTGCCAGCAGCCAAGCAACCGAAGGGGCCCAGAACACTGAAGCTTTCTTT. The encoded protein is CASSQATEGAQNTEAFF. V is TRBV14 and J is TRBJ1-1, with a tentative D call TRBD1 (5 bases). CDR3 length: 17 residues. Trimming cost V 1 base and J 1 base, with 16 bases left between them. Germline V gene lookup returns CDR1 SGHDN and CDR2 FVKESK.